Each of the 30 T cell receptor beta chains below was sequenced from the same sample in a study of T cells in Graves' hyperthyroidism and ophthalmopathy. Amplification targeted TCR beta CDR3 regions from RNA transcripts. The TCR CDR3 was amplified in a first-round RT-PCR using the HTBI primer set. TCRdb used MiXCR to reprocess the multiplex PCR reads, holding one entry per CDR3 protein. The data contain nearly 750,000 distinct CDR3 sequences, roughly a third of them singletons. The specimen was blood. These receptors all stem from a woman aged 40-49 years with Graves' hyperthyroidism.

On this clonotype: This could be a read error, since a much larger clone is one nucleotide away. V gene TRBV29-1 combines with J gene TRBJ2-5, with a tentative D call TRBD1 (5 bases). This CDR3 has 12 residues. Trimming took 2 bases from V and 9 from J, leaving 13 bases between them. Germline CDR1 is SQVTM and CDR2 is ANQGSEA. CDR3 sequence reads: CSVETQGNAQYF. CDR3 coding DNA: TGCAGCGTTGAAACCCAGGGTAATGCCCAGTACTTC.

This chain links TRBV3-1 with TRBJ1-1; maybe TRBD1 (6 bases). CDR1 is LGHDT, CDR2 YNNKEL, per germline (reference sequence). The CDR3 covers 16 residues. V lost 0 bases, J lost 2 bases, and 13 bases lay in between. This CDR3 reads CASSQDRGHLNTEAFF. The CDR3 region has the DNA TGTGCCAGCAGCCAAGATCGGGGACACCTAAACACTGAAGCTTTCTTT.

V gene TRBV2 combines with J gene TRBJ1-2, with a weak D call TRBD1 (5 bases). The CDR3 is 12 residues long. Trimming shortened V by 5 bases and J by 12 bases, and 16 bases separated the two germline ends. From germline, CDR1 is SNHLY and CDR2 FYNNEI. Here the CDR3 reads CASSTQDSGNTF. DNA of the CDR3: TGTGCCAGCAGTACACAGGACTCTGGAAACACCTTC.

This clonotype was picked up many times. V is TRBV19 and J is TRBJ1-5, with D possibly matching TRBD1 (6 bases). The germline V gene encodes CDR1 LNHDA and CDR2 SQIVND (reference sequence). The CDR3 length is 16 residues. Trimming pared 6 bases from V and 8 bases from J, leaving 23 bases between. The CDR3 protein is CASSVLGAGVIEPQHF. CDR3 nucleotides: TGTGCCAGTAGCGTCTTGGGAGCAGGGGTAATAGAGCCCCAGCATTTT.

The V gene is TRBV29-1, the J gene TRBJ1-1, with a weak D call TRBD1 (5 bases). With 6 bases removed from V and 1 base from J, the gap between germline ends came to 9 bases. The germline CDR1 and CDR2 sequences are SQVTM and ANQGSEA. CDR3 size: 12 residues. CDR3: CSVPTANTEAFF. The CDR3 DNA is TGCAGCGTACCGACAGCGAACACTGAAGCTTTCTTT.

The chain has TRBV3-2 and TRBJ2-5; the D call in the table, TRBD2, was not verified against the DNA. TRBV3-2 constitutes a pseudogene. The CDR3 has 18 residues. CDR3 DNA sequence: TGTGCCAGCAGCCAAGAATGGGGCGGACTAGTGTCGGTAGAGACCCAGTACTTC. Translation: CASSQEWGGLVSVETQYF.

This clonotype was counted at least ten times. The V and J genes are TRBV12-3 or TRBV12-4 and TRBJ1-5; TRBD1 might be the D (6 bases). The V and J ends lost 4 bases and 4 bases respectively, with 8 bases between them. The CDR3 has 13 amino acids. The DNA for the CDR3 is TGTGCCAGCAGTTCCGACAGGAATCAGCCCCAGCATTTT. This sequence encodes CASSSDRNQPQHF.

This clonotype was picked up a small number of times. The V and J genes are TRBV24-1 and TRBJ2-3; D is unresolved. Germline V gene sequence: CDR1 KGHDR, CDR2 SFDVKD. V lost 3 bases to trimming and J lost 2 bases, with 2 bases between them. The CDR3 consists of 12 residues. The CDR3 sequence: CATSDVTDTQYF. CDR3 DNA: TGTGCCACCAGTGATGTCACAGATACGCAGTATTTT.

This clonotype has more than one count but fewer than ten. This chain links TRBV6-5 with TRBJ1-2, with D possibly matching TRBD1 (6 bases). The ends were cut back, 6 bases at V and 6 bases at J, with 14 bases in the middle. The CDR3 loop spans 13 amino acids. Germline V gives CDR1 MNHEY, CDR2 SVGAGI. CDR3: CASSRGPWDGYTF. The CDR3 DNA is TGTGCCAGCAGCCGGGGGCCTTGGGATGGCTACACCTTC.

This clonotype was recorded at least ten times. The CDR3 nucleotides read TGTGCCAGCAGCTCTCGGGACGGCATCTCCTACGAGCAGTACTTC. It codes for CASSSRDGISYEQYF. The chain uses TRBV7-2 and TRBJ2-7; D may match TRBD1 or TRBD2 (5 bases each). The CDR3 sequence is 15 residues long. The germline V gene encodes CDR1 SGHTA and CDR2 FQGNSA. Trimming removed 4 bases from V and 0 bases from J, with 13 bases in between.

This chain connects TRBV7-9 to TRBJ2-6; the D is unclear. Germline assignment: CDR1 SEHNR and CDR2 FQNEAQ (reference sequence). CDR3 size: 14 residues. Trimming cost V 2 bases and J 4 bases, with 6 bases left between them. CDR3 nucleotide sequence: TGTGCCAGCAGCTTAACCCCCGGGGCCAACGTCCTGACTTTC. It encodes CASSLTPGANVLTF.

This clonotype was seen only once. With a much larger clone just one base away, this may be a read error. The chain employs TRBV7-9 and TRBJ1-6; D might be TRBD1 (6 bases). The CDR3 extends over 13 amino acids. The germline V and J ends were trimmed by 6 bases and 7 bases, with 10 bases remaining between them. CDR1 SEHNR and CDR2 FQNEAQ come from the germline V gene (reference sequence). CDR3 coding DNA: TGTGCCAGCAGTTACAGGGACAATTCACCCCTCCACTTT. Translating it yields CASSYRDNSPLHF.

This clonotype was seen only a few times. The gene calls are TRBV6-1 and TRBJ2-2, with D unclear. V lost 8 bases, J lost 2 bases, and 12 bases lay in between. In germline, CDR1 is MNHNS, CDR2 SASEGT. The CDR3 loop spans 14 amino acids. The CDR3 loop is CASSPPRNTGELFF. The CDR3 DNA reads TGTGCCAGCTCACCACCTCGAAACACCGGGGAGCTGTTTTTT.

V is TRBV9 and J is TRBJ2-2; D not resolved. V lost 6 bases and J 9 bases, leaving 6 bases between the germline ends. CDR1 is SGDLS, CDR2 YYNGEE, per germline. This CDR3 comprises 10 residues. The CDR3 sequence: CASTFRELFF. The DNA of the CDR3 is TGTGCCAGCACCTTCCGGGAGCTGTTTTTT. The full variable domain, its missing parts supplied by reference TRBV9 and TRBJ2-2, is DSGVTQTPKHLITATGQRVTLRCSPRSGDLSVYWYQQSLDQGLQFLIQYYNGEERAKGNILERFSAQQFPDLHSELNLSSLELGDSALYFCASTFRELFFGEGSRLTVL.

This chain links TRBV10-3 with TRBJ2-7, with D possibly TRBD1 on 6 matching bases. The CDR3 length is 14 residues. Trimming removed 10 bases at V and 3 bases at J, with 19 bases between. Germline V gene sequence: CDR1 ENHRY, CDR2 SYGVKD. The CDR3 DNA follows: TGTGCCAGCGTTGGAACAGGGATAGACTACGAGCAGTACTTC. Translation gives CASVGTGIDYEQYF.

Ten or more counts support this clonotype. This chain links TRBV10-3 with TRBJ1-5; D not certain. This CDR3 is 14 amino acids long. The V end was cut by 3 bases, the J end by 9 bases, with 15 bases between. Germline CDR1 reads ENHRY; CDR2 reads SYGVKD. The CDR3 DNA reads TGTGCCATCAGTGATTTGCGGGAATTAGGGCCCCAGCATTTT. It codes for CAISDLRELGPQHF.

This clonotype was counted at least ten times. V gene TRBV12-3 or TRBV12-4 combines with J gene TRBJ1-1; a weak D match, TRBD1 (5 bases). This CDR3 is 14 amino acids long. V lost 5 bases and J lost 1, with 11 bases in between. This CDR3 is CASSTTEKNTEAFF. For the CDR3, the DNA is TGTGCCAGCAGTACGACAGAGAAGAACACTGAAGCTTTCTTT.

The gene calls are TRBV2 and TRBJ1-1, with 10 bases that match TRBD1. The V gene end was trimmed by 5 bases and the J gene end by 1 base; junction bases not matched to a gene: 7. The CDR3 is 16 amino acids. CDR1 is SNHLY and CDR2 is FYNNEI in the germline V gene. CDR3 protein: CASSYSGQGKNTEAFF. CDR3 DNA: TGTGCCAGCAGTTACTCGGGACAGGGGAAGAACACTGAAGCTTTCTTT.

The table lists this clonotype with many counts. The rearrangement joins TRBV7-6 to TRBJ2-7; D is unresolved. The CDR3 has 12 amino acids. Germline lookup yields CDR1 SGHVS and CDR2 FNYEAQ. V was cut by 5 bases and J by 4 bases, with 9 bases left in between. CDR3 DNA: TGTGCCAGCAGCCCAACCCAATACGAGCAGTACTTC. This translates into CASSPTQYEQYF.

This clonotype was seen many times. This rearrangement joins TRBV7-9 to TRBJ1-5, with D unresolved. CDR1 and CDR2 (germline): SEHNR, FQNEAQ (reference sequence). Deletions cut 3 bases from V and 7 bases from J, with 13 bases between. The CDR3 spans 14 residues. CDR3 region: CASSLGKDSQPQHF. The CDR3 nucleotides are TGTGCCAGCAGCTTGGGTAAGGATAGCCAGCCCCAGCATTTT.

This clonotype was counted at least ten times. The V gene is TRBV12-3 or TRBV12-4, the J gene TRBJ1-2; D is undetermined. CDR3 size: 12 residues. Trimming left V 6 bases short and J 4 bases short, with 9 bases between. CDR3 residues: CASRMGLYGYTF. In DNA form, the CDR3 reads TGTGCCAGCAGAATGGGCCTCTATGGCTACACCTTC.

CDR3 nucleotide sequence: TGTGCCAGTTCAATCCCGGGACTTGACGGATGGGCTTTCTTT. This gives the protein CASSIPGLDGWAFF. The V call is TRBV12-3 or TRBV12-4, the J call TRBJ1-1; maybe TRBD1 (5 bases). Trimming shortened V by 9 bases and J by 11 bases, and 25 bases separated the two germline ends. This CDR3 contains 14 residues.

The table lists this clonotype with a count of one. Its ends do not fully match the called genes, so a read error is possible. CDR3 in amino acids: CASSQDRGNCGYTF. CDR3 nucleotide sequence: TGCGCCAGCAGCCAAGATCGAGGGAACTGTGGCTACACCTTC. This sequence joins TRBV4-3 and TRBJ1-2; D gene ambiguous. Germline CDR1 reads LGHNA; CDR2 reads YSLEER. There are 14 residues in the CDR3.

This clonotype was seen repeatedly, ten times or more. The CDR3 region is CASSPTEGNQPQHF. Here the CDR3 DNA reads TGTGCCAGCAGTCCGACCGAGGGCAATCAGCCCCAGCATTTT. This chain joins TRBV6-5 and TRBJ1-5, with D uncertain. The CDR3 loop spans 14 amino acids. The V and J ends lost 5 bases and 2 bases respectively, with 10 bases between them. Germline CDR1 reads MNHEY; CDR2 reads SVGAGI.

This clonotype has only a few counts. V is TRBV6-5 and J is TRBJ1-3; D not certain. V lost 5 bases to trimming and J lost 0 bases, with 8 bases between them. In germline, CDR1 is MNHEY, CDR2 SVGAGI. The CDR3 length is 14 residues. The CDR3 DNA reads TGTGCCAGCAGTGAGGGAATCTCTGGAAACACCATATATTTT. Its protein is CASSEGISGNTIYF.

The CDR3 protein is CSVDGSTYEQYF. CDR3 coding DNA: TGCAGCGTTGACGGGAGCACCTACGAGCAGTACTTC. The chain carries TRBV29-1 and TRBJ2-7; tentatively, D is TRBD2 (6 bases). V lost 3 bases, J lost 2 bases, and 8 bases lay in between. Germline values: CDR1 SQVTM, CDR2 ANQGSEA. The CDR3 extends over 12 amino acids.

Remarks on this clonotype: With a much larger clone just one base away, this may be a read error. The chain is built from TRBV20-1 and TRBJ2-7; 9 positions agree with TRBD1. Germline V CDR1 and CDR2: DFQATT, SNEGSKA (reference sequence). This CDR3 is 13 amino acids long. Germline trimming cut 5 bases from V and 4 bases from J; bases unmatched to any gene: 6. CDR3 residues: CSAGGDREYEQYF. The CDR3 coding sequence is TGCAGTGCTGGAGGGGACAGGGAATACGAGCAGTACTTC.

The chain couples TRBV10-3 to TRBJ1-2, with a weak D call TRBD1 (6 bases). V was trimmed by 5 bases and J by 4 bases, leaving 11 bases between them. The CDR3 is 13 amino acids. The germline gives CDR1 ENHRY, CDR2 SYGVKD. Here the CDR3 reads CAISTQGGYGYTF. The CDR3 DNA reads TGTGCCATCAGTACACAGGGTGGCTATGGCTACACCTTC.

With regard to this clonotype: Being one base from a much bigger clone, this may be a read error. The chain carries TRBV10-3 and TRBJ2-2; D is perhaps TRBD1 or TRBD2 (5 bases each). CDR3 size: 14 residues. CDR1 is ENHRY, CDR2 SYGVKD, per germline. The CDR3 is CAIGDSFRDGELFF. The CDR3 nucleotides read TGTGCCATCGGTGACAGCTTTCGGGACGGGGAGCTGTTTTTT.

This chain uses TRBV6-5 with TRBJ2-7; D remains unclear. With 4 bases removed from V and 1 base from J, the gap between germline ends came to 14 bases. Per the germline V gene, CDR1 is MNHEY and CDR2 is SVGAGI. The CDR3 runs to 15 residues. CDR3 coding DNA: TGTGCCAGCAGTTTAAGAATGTTGGGATCCTACGAGCAGTACTTC. Translated: CASSLRMLGSYEQYF.